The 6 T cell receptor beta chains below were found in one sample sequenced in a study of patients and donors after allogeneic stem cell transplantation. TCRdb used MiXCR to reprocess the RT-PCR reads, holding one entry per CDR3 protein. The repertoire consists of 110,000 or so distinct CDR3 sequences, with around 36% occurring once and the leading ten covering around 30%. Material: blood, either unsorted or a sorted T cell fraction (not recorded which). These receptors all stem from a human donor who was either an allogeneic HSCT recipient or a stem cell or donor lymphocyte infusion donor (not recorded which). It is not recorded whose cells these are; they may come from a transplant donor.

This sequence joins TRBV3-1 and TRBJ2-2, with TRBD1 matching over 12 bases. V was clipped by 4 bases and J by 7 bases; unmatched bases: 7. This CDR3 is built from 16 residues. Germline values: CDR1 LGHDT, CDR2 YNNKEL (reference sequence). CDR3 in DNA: TGTGCCAGCAGCCCGGGACAGGGGGCGTCTTTCGGGGAGCTGTTTTTT. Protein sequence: CASSPGQGASFGELFF.

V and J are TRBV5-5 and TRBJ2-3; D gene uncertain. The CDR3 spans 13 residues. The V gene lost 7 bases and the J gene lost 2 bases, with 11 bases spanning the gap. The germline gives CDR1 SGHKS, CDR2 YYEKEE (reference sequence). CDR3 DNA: TGTGCCAGCCACCCCACGAACACAGATACGCAGTATTTT. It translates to CASHPTNTDTQYF.

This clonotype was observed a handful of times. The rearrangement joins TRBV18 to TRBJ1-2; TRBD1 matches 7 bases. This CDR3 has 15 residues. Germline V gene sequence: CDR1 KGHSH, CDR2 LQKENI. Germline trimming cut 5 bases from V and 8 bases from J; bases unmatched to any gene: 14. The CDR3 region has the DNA TGTGCCAGCTCAAGGGAAGATGACAGGGTGCGCGGCTACACCTTC. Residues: CASSREDDRVRGYTF.

CDR3 DNA: TGTGCCAGCAGCTTAGAATGGTTAGATACGCAGTATTTT. It translates to CASSLEWLDTQYF. This chain links TRBV7-9 with TRBJ2-3, with D hard to call. CDR3 length: 13 residues. Germline values: CDR1 SEHNR, CDR2 FQNEAQ (reference sequence). V was clipped by 1 base and J by 5 bases, with 7 bases between them.

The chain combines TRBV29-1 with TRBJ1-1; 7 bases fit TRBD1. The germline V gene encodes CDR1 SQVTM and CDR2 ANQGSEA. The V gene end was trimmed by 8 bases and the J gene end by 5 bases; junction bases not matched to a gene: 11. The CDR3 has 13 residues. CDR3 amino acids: CSHMTGTGTEAFF. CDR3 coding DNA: TGCAGCCACATGACAGGGACCGGGACTGAAGCTTTCTTT.

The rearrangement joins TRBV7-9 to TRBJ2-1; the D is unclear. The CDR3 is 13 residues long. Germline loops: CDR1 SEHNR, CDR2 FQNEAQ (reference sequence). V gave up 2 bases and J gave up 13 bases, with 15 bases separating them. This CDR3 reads CASSLRLKESQFF. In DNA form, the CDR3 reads TGTGCCAGCAGCTTAAGGCTTAAGGAAAGTCAGTTCTTC.